A selection of T cell receptor beta chains follows, all from one sample in a study of T cell repertoires in cytomegalovirus infection. Their target antigens are unknown. MiXCR, applied by TCRdb to the reads, yields one record per CDR3 protein. The table lists about 890,000 distinct CDR3 sequences, 31% of them singletons. The specimen was cultured CD8+ T cells from PBMCs, collected from culture after CMV antigen stimulation. Receptors were obtained from a human donor in good health (CMV status not recorded). Some clones in this sample may be carry-over from other donors' samples. Each CDR3 is given with its conserved first and last residue. Fields, in order: clone size, J gene, V gene, D gene, CDR3 DNA, CDR3 protein. A D gene is named only where the DNA matches it firmly. Clone size, where shown, is once, few, many, or a class for clones that have expanded.

NA	TRBJ1-2	TRBV2	NA	TGTGCCAGCAGTGCGTCGTCAATCTATGGCTACACCTTC	CASSASSIYGYTF
many	TRBJ2-3	TRBV4-1	NA	TGCGCCAGCAGCCAAGAGAGCACAGATACGCAGTATTTT	CASSQESTDTQYF
few	TRBJ1-2	TRBV11-3	NA	TGTGCCAGCAGCTTCAAGAGGGGGTGTTTGAGCTATGGCTACACCTTC	CASSFKRGCLSYGYTF
few	TRBJ2-3	TRBV20-1	NA	TGCAGTGCTAGCAGTATTCGCGACGGGACTTGGAGCACAGATACGCAGTATTTT	CSASSIRDGTWSTDTQYF
few	TRBJ2-2	TRBV6-1	NA	TGTGCCAGCTCTGCCCAGGCAGGGTTCGGGGAGCTGTTTTTT	CASSAQAGFGELFF
NA	TRBJ2-2	TRBV7-8	TRBD2	TGTGCCAGCAGCACACTAGCGGGGGGCCCGGGCACCGGGGAGCTGTTTTTT	CASSTLAGGPGTGELFF
NA	TRBJ1-2	TRBV27	NA	TGTGCCAGCAGTTTAGGATCCGGGAGGGGATTTCCCTATGGCTACACCTTC	CASSLGSGRGFPYGYTF
NA	TRBJ2-5	TRBV5-1	TRBD2	TGCGCCAGCAGCTCTCGGGGAGGGGAGACCCAGTACTTC	CASSSRGGETQYF
NA	TRBJ2-1	TRBV6-4	NA	TGTGCCAGCAGTGAAGGGCTAGCCCCCAATGAGCAGTTCTTC	CASSEGLAPNEQFF
few	TRBJ1-1	TRBV12-5	NA	TGTGCTAGTGGTTTGGGACCGATGAACACTGAAGCTTTCTTT	CASGLGPMNTEAFF
many	TRBJ1-5	TRBV7-8	NA	TGTGCCAGCGAGTCAGGGCGGCAAGATCAGCCCCAGCATTTT	CASESGRQDQPQHF
NA	TRBJ2-2	TRBV4-1	TRBD2	TGCGCCAGCAGCCAAGGGGGGGGGTTCCCTCCAACCGGGGAGCTGTTTTTT	CASSQGGGFPPTGELFF
many	TRBJ1-1	TRBV7-2	TRBD1	TGTGCCAGCAGCTTGCGCCCTGACAGGGCGATTGACGCTTTCTTT	CASSLRPDRAIDAFF
many	TRBJ2-1	TRBV7-2	TRBD1	TGTGCCAGCAGCGATCCGGGACAGGGCGTTTGGGAGCAGTTCTTC	CASSDPGQGVWEQFF
NA	TRBJ1-1	TRBV5-1	NA	TGCGCCAGCAGCGGGTCATCCATGAACACTGAAGCTTTCTTT	CASSGSSMNTEAFF
NA	TRBJ1-5	TRBV27	TRBD1	TGTGCCAGCAGTTCAGAACAGGGGTCTAGCAATCAGCCCCAGCATTTT	CASSSEQGSSNQPQHF
NA	TRBJ2-2	TRBV7-2	NA	TGTGCCAGCAGTGAAACGTGGACACCGGGAGGGGAGCTGTTTTTT	CASSETWTPGGELFF
many	TRBJ1-5	TRBV7-2	NA	TGTGCCAGCAGCACCCTCCCAAACAGCAATCAGCCCCAGCATTTT	CASSTLPNSNQPQHF
NA	TRBJ2-1	TRBV7-9	NA	TGTGCCAGCAGCTCGGCGGGGTATGAGCAGTTCTTC	CASSSAGYEQFF
NA	TRBJ2-1	TRBV3-1	TRBD2	TGTGCCAGCAGCCAAGAGACCCGCGGGGGATACAATGAGCAGTTCTTC	CASSQETRGGYNEQFF
few	TRBJ2-7	TRBV6-1	NA	TGTGCCAGCAGGGGCCTCGGACTTCGAAATGCCCAAAAGGTCAGTTACGAGCAGTACTTC	CASRGLGLRNAQKVSYEQYF
NA	TRBJ2-7	TRBV7-2	NA	TGTACCAGCAGCCCAGGGTCTTTTAGCGTTTACGAGCAGTACTTC	CTSSPGSFSVYEQYF
NA	TRBJ1-2	TRBV19	NA	TGTGCCAGTAGTTCGAGCCGGTACTATGGCTACACCTTC	CASSSSRYYGYTF
few	TRBJ1-2	TRBV7-9	NA	TGTGCCAGCAGCTTAGAGTCTGAGGGGAGCGCTCGATATGGCTACACCTTC	CASSLESEGSARYGYTF
few	TRBJ2-2	TRBV7-3	NA	TGTGCCAGCAGCCTGAACTTCGGGGAGCTGTTTTTT	CASSLNFGELFF
NA	TRBJ2-5	TRBV7-6	TRBD2	TGTGCTAACAGCGAAGCGGGGCAAGAGACCCAGTACTTC	CANSEAGQETQYF
NA	TRBJ2-3	TRBV7-9	NA	TGTGCCAGCAGCTTCTACACTGCGGGGTTCGCAGATACGCAGTATTTT	CASSFYTAGFADTQYF
NA	TRBJ1-5	TRBV19	NA	TGTGCCAGTAAGGTCAGGGAGAGCAATCAGCCCCAGCATTTT	CASKVRESNQPQHF
NA	TRBJ2-7	TRBV12-3/TRBV12-4	NA	TGTGCCAGCAGTTTGGCAGGGGGAGGTCGGGAGCAGTACTTC	CASSLAGGGREQYF
many	TRBJ2-5	TRBV7-8	TRBD2	TGTGCCAGCAGCTTAAAATACCCGGGACTAGGTAAAGAGACCCAGTACTTC	CASSLKYPGLGKETQYF
few	TRBJ2-7	TRBV6-5	NA	TGTGCCAGCAGTTACGCGGGGCCCGAGGGCCCCGTAGGCGAGCAGTACTTC	CASSYAGPEGPVGEQYF
NA	TRBJ2-6	TRBV6-2/TRBV6-3	NA	TGTGCCAGCATTACACCCCGAAGAGACTCTGGGGCCAACGTCCTGACTTTC	CASITPRRDSGANVLTF
NA	TRBJ2-5	TRBV6-1	NA	TGTGCCAGCAGTGCGGACAGAGCGATTCAAGAGACCCAGTACTTC	CASSADRAIQETQYF
few	TRBJ2-7	TRBV7-2	TRBD1	TGTGCCAGCAGCCCTCAGGTCCGGGACAGCCCTTTTTACGAGCAGTACTTC	CASSPQVRDSPFYEQYF